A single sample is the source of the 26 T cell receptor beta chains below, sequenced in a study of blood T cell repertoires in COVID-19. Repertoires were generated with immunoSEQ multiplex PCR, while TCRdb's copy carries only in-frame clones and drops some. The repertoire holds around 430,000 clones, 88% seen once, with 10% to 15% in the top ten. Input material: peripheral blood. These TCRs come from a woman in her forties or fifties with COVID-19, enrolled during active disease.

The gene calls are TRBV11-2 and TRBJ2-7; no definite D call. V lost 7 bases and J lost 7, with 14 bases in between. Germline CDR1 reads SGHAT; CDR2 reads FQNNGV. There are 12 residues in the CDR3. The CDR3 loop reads CASNKPPSEQYF. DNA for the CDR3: TGTGCCAGCAACAAACCCCCCTCAGAGCAGTACTTC.

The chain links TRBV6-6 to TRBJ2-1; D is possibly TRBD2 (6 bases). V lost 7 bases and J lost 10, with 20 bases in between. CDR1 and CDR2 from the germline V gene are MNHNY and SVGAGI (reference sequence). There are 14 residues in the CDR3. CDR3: CASTTLGGRQEQFF. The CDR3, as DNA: TGTGCCAGCACCACCCTCGGGGGAAGGCAGGAGCAGTTCTTC.

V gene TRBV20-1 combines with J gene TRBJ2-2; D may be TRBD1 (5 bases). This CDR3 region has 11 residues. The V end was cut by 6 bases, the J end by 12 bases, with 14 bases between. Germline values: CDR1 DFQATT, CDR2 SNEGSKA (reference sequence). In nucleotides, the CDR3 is TGCAGTGCGGTAGGGGCCGAGAAGCTGTTTTTT. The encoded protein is CSAVGAEKLFF.

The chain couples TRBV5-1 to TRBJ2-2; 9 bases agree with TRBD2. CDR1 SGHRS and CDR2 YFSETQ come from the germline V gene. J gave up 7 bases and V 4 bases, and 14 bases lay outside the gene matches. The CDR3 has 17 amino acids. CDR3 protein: CASSLDWAGGPNGELFF. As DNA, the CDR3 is TGCGCCAGCAGCCTCGACTGGGCGGGGGGGCCGAACGGGGAGCTGTTTTTT.

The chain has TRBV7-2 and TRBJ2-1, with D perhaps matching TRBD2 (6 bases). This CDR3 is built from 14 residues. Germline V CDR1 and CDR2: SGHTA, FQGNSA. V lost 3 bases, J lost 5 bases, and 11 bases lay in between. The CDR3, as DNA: TGTGCCAGCAGCTTCTCGACTAGTAACAATGAGCAGTTCTTC. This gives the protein CASSFSTSNNEQFF.

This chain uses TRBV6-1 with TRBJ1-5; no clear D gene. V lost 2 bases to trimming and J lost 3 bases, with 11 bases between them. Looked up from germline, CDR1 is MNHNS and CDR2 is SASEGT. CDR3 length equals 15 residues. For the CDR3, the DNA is TGTGCCAGCAGTGAAATACGGCGGGTCAATCAGCCCCAGCATTTT. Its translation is CASSEIRRVNQPQHF.

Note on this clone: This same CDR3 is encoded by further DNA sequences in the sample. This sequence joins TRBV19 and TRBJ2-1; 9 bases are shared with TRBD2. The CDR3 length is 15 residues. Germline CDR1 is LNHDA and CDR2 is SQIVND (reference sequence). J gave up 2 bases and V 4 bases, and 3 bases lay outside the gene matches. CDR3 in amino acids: CASSRSGGTYNEQFF. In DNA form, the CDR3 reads TGTGCCAGTAGTAGGAGCGGGGGGACCTACAATGAGCAGTTCTTC.

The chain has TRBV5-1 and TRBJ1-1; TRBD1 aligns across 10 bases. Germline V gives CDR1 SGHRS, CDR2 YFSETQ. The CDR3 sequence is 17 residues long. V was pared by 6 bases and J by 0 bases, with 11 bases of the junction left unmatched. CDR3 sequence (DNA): TGCGCCAGCACCAATATCAAGACAGGGGGCTTGAACACTGAAGCTTTCTTT. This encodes CASTNIKTGGLNTEAFF.

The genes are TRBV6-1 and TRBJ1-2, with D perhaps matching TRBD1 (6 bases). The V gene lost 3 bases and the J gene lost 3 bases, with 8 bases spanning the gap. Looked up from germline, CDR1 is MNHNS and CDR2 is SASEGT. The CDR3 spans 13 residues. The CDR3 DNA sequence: TGTGCCAGCAGTGACGGACAGTACTATGGCTACACCTTC. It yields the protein CASSDGQYYGYTF.

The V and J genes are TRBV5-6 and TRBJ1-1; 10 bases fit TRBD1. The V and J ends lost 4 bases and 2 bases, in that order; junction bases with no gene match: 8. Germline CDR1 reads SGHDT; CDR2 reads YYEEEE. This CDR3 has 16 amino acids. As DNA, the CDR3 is TGTGCCAGCAGCCCCGACAGGGGGCGGCGAAACACTGAAGCTTTCTTT. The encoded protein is CASSPDRGRRNTEAFF.

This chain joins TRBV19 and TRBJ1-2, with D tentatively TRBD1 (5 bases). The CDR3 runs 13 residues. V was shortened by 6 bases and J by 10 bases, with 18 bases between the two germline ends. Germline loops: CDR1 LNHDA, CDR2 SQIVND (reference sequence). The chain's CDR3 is CASSPGGYMAYTF. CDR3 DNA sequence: TGTGCCAGTAGCCCCGGGGGATATATGGCCTACACCTTC.

CDR3 sequence reads: CASGDSDDNSPLHF. The CDR3 DNA sequence: TGTGCCAGCGGGGACAGCGACGATAATTCACCCCTCCACTTT. The V and J genes are TRBV27 and TRBJ1-6, with TRBD1 identical over 7 bases. The germline V gene has CDR1 MNHEY and CDR2 SMNVEV (reference sequence). The CDR3 extends over 14 amino acids. Trimming took 8 bases from V and 5 from J; bases not matched to a gene: 6.

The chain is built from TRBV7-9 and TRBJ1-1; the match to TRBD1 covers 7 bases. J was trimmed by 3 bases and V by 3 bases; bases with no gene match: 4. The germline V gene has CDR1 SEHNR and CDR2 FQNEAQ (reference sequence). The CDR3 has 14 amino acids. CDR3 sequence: CASSLHRGDTEAFF. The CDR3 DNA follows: TGTGCCAGCAGCTTGCACAGGGGAGACACTGAAGCTTTCTTT.

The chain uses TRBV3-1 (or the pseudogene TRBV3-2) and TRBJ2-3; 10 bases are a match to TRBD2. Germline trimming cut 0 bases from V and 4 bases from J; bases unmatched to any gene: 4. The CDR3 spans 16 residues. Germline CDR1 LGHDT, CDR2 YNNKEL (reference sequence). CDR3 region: CASSQDVSGGADTQYF. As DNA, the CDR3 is TGTGCCAGCAGCCAAGATGTAAGCGGGGGGGCAGATACGCAGTATTTT.

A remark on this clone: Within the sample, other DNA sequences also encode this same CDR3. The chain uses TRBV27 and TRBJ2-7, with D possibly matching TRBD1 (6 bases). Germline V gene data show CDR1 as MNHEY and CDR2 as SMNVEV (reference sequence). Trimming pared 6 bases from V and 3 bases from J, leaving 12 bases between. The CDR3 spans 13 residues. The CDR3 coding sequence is TGTGCCAGCAGCCTTACAGGGAACTACGAGCAGTACTTC. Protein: CASSLTGNYEQYF.

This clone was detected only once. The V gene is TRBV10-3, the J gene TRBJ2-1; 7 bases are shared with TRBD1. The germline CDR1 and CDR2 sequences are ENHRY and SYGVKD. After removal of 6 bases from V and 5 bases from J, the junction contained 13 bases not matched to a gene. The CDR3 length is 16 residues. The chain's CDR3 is CAISETGTATDNEQFF. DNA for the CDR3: TGTGCCATCAGCGAAACCGGGACAGCCACCGACAATGAGCAGTTCTTC.

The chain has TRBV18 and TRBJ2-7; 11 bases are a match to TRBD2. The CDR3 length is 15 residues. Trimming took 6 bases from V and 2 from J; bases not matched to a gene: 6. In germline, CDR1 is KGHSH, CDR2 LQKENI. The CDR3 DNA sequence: TGTGCCAGCTCTTCAGGGACTAGCGGTGCCTACGAGCAGTACTTC. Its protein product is CASSSGTSGAYEQYF.

The CDR3 loop reads CASSVDGLTEAFF. CDR3 nucleotide sequence: TGTGCCAGCAGCGTAGATGGGCTCACTGAAGCTTTCTTT. The V and J genes are TRBV9 and TRBJ1-1, with D hard to call. The V gene's germline CDR1 is SGDLS and CDR2 YYNGEE. V dropped 0 bases and J dropped 4 bases, with 7 bases sitting between them. The CDR3 covers 13 residues.

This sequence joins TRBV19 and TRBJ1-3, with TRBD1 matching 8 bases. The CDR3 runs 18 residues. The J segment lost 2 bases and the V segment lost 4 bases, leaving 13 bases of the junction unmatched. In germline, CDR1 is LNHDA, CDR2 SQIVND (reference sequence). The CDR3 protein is CASSKPTGQGMTGNTIYF. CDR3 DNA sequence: TGTGCCAGTAGTAAGCCGACCGGACAGGGAATGACTGGAAACACCATATATTTT. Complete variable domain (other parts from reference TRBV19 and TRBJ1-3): DGGITQSPKYLFRKEGQNVTLSCEQNLNHDAMYWYRQDPGQGLRLIYYSQIVNDFQKGDIAEGYSVSREKKESFPLTVTSAQKNPTAFYLCASSKPTGQGMTGNTIYFGEGSWLTVV.

CDR3 sequence (DNA): TGTGCCATCAGTCGGAGCGGGGCCAGCTCCTACGAGCAGTACTTC. Amino acid sequence: CAISRSGASSYEQYF. The chain combines TRBV10-3 with TRBJ2-7; 7 bases are a match to TRBD2. Trimming took 5 bases from V and 0 from J; bases not matched to a gene: 7. Germline V gives CDR1 ENHRY, CDR2 SYGVKD. The CDR3 spans 15 residues.

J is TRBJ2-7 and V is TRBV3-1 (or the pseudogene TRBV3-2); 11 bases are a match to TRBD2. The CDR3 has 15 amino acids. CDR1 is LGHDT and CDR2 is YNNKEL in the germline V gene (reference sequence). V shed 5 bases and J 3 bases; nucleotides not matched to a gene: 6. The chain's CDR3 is CASSGGTSGFYEQYF. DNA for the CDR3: TGTGCCAGCAGCGGAGGGACTAGCGGATTCTACGAGCAGTACTTC.

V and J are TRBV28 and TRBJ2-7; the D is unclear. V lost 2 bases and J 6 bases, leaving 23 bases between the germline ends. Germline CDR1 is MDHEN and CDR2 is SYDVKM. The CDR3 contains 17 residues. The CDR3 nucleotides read TGTGCCAGCAGTTTAATGTGGTTGCGGTCTCGAGTCCGCGAGCAGTACTTC. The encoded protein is CASSLMWLRSRVREQYF.

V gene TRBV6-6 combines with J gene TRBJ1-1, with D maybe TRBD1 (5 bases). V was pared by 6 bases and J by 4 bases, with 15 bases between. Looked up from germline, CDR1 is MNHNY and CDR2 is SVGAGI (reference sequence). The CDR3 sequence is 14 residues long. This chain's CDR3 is CASSRVLGATEAFF. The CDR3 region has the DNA TGTGCCAGCAGCAGGGTCCTGGGTGCCACTGAAGCTTTCTTT.

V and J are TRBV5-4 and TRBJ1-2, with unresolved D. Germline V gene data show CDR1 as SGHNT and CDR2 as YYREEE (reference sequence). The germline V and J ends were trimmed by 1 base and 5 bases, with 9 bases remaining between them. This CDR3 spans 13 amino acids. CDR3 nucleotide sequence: TGTGCCAGCAGCTTGAGCCCCTTATATGGCTACACCTTC. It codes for CASSLSPLYGYTF.

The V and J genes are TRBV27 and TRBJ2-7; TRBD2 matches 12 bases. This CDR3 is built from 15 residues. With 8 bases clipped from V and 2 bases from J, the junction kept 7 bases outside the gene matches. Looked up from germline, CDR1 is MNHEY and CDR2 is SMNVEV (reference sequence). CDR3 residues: CASATSGGNTYEQYF. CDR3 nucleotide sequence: TGTGCCAGCGCAACTAGCGGGGGGAATACCTACGAGCAGTACTTC.

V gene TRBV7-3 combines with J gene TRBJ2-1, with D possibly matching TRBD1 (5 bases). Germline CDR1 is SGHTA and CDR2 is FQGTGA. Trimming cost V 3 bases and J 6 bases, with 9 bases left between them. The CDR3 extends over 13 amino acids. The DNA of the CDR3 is TGTGCCAGCAGCTTCGTAAGGGGCAATGAGCAGTTCTTC. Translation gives CASSFVRGNEQFF.